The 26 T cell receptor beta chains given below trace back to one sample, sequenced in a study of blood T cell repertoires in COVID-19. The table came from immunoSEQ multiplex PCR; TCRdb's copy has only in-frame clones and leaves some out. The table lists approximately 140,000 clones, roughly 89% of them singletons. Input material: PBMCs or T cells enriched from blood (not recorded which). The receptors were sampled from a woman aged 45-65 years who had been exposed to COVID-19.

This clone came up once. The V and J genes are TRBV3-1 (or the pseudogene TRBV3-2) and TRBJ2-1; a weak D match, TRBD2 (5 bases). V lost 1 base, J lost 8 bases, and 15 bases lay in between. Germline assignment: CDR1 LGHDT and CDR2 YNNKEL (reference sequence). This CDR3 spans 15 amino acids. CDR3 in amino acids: CASSQGIGVLDEQFF. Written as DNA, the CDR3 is TGTGCCAGCAGCCAAGGGATCGGGGTTCTGGATGAGCAGTTCTTC.

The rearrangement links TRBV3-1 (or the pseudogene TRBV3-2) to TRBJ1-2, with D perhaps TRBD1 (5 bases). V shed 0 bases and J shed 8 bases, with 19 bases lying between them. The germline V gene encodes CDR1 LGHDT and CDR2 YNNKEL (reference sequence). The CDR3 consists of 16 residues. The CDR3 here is CASSQDTKGPQGGYTF. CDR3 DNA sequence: TGTGCCAGCAGCCAAGACACGAAGGGTCCCCAGGGAGGCTACACCTTC.

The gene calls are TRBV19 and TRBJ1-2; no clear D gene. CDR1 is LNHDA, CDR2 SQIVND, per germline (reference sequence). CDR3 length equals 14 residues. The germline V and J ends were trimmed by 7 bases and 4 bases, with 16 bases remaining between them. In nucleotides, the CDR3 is TGTGCCAGTACGGCTACCGGGTCCGCCTATGGCTACACCTTC. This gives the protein CASTATGSAYGYTF.

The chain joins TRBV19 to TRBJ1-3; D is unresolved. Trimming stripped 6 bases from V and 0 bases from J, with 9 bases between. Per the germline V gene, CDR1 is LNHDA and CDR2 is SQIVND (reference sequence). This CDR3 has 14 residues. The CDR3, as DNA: TGTGCCAGTAGCACACAGAGCTCTGGAAACACCATATATTTT. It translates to CASSTQSSGNTIYF.

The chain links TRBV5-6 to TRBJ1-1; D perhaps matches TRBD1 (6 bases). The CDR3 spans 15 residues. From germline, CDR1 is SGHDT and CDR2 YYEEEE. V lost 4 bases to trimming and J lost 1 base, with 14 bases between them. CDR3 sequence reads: CASSARTAQNTEAFF. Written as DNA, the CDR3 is TGTGCCAGCAGCGCTCGGACAGCCCAGAACACTGAAGCTTTCTTT.

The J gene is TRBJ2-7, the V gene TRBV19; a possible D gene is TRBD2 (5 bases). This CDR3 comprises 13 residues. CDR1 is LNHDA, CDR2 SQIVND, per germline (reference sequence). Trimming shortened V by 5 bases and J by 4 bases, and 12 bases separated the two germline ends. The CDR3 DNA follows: TGTGCCAGTAGTGGAGGTCGGGCTTACGAGCAGTACTTC. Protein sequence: CASSGGRAYEQYF.

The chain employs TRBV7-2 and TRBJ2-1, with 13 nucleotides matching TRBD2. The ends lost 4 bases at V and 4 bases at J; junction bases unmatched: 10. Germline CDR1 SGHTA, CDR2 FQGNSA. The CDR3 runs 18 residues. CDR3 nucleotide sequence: TGTGCCAGCAGCTACCCCGGGCGGGGACTAGCGGGATACAATGAGCAGTTCTTC. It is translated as CASSYPGRGLAGYNEQFF.

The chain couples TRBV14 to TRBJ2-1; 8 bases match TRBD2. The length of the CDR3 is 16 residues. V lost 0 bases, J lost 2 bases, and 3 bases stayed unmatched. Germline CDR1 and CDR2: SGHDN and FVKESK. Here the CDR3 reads CASSQDSLAAYNEQFF. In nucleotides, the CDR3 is TGTGCCAGCAGCCAAGATTCACTAGCGGCCTACAATGAGCAGTTCTTC.

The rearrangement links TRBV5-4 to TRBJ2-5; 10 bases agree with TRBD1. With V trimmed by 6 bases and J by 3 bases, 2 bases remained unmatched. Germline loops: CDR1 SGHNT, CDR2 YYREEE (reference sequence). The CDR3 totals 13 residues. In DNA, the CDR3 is TGTGCCAGCACGGACAGGGGGGAAGAGACCCAGTACTTC. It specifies CASTDRGEETQYF.

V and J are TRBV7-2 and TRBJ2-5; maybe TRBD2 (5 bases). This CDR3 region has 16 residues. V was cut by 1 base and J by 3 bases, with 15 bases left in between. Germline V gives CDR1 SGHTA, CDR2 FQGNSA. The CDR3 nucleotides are TGTGCCAGCAGCTTAGGATCGGGGATGTTAGAAGAGACCCAGTACTTC. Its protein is CASSLGSGMLEETQYF.

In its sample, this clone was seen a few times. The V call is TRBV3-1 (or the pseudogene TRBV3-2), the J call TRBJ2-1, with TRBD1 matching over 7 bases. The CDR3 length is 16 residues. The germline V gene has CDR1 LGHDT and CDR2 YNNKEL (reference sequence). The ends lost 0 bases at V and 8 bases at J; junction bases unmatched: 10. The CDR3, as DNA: TGTGCCAGCAGCCAAGATTGGCGACAGGGTGGACATGAGCAGTTCTTC. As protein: CASSQDWRQGGHEQFF.

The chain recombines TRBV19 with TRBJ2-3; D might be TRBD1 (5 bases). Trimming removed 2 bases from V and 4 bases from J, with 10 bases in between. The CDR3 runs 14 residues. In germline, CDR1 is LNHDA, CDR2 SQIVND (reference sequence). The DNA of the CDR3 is TGTGCCAGTAGTATAAAAGGGGTGGCAGATACGCAGTATTTT. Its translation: CASSIKGVADTQYF.

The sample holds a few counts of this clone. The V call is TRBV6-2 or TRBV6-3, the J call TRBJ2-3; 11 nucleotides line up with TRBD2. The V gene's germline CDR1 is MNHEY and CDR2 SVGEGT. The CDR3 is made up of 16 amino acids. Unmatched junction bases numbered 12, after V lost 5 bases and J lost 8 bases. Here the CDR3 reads CASSIGLLAGASTQYF. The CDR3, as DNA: TGTGCCAGCAGTATCGGTCTACTAGCGGGAGCTTCTACGCAGTATTTT.

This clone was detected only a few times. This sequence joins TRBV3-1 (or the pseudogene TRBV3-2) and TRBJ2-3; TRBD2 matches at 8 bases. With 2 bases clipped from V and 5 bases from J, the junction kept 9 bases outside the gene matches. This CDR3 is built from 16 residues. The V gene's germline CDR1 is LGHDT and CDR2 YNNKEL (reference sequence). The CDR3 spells CASSQQAGARGDTQYF. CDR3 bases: TGTGCCAGCAGCCAACAAGCGGGGGCCAGGGGAGATACGCAGTATTTT.

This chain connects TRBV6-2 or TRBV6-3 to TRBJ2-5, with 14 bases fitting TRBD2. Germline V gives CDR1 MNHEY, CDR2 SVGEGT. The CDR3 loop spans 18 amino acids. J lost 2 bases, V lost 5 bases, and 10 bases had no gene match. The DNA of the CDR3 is TGTGCCAGCAGTCTGGGACTAGCGGGGGAGAACCCGCAAGAGACCCAGTACTTC. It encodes CASSLGLAGENPQETQYF.

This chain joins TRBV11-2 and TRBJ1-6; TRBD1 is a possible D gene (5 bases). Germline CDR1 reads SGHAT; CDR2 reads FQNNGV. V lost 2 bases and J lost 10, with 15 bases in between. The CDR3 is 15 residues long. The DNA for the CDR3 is TGTGCCAGCAGCTTACTGGGGCCAGCCAGGTCACCCCTCCACTTT. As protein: CASSLLGPARSPLHF.

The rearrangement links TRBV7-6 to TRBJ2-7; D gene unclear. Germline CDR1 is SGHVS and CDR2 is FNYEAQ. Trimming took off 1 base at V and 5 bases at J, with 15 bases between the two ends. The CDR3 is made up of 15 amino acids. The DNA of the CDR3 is TGTGCCAGCAGCTTAGTAGGTGCCCGGGTAGACGAGCAGTACTTC. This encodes CASSLVGARVDEQYF.

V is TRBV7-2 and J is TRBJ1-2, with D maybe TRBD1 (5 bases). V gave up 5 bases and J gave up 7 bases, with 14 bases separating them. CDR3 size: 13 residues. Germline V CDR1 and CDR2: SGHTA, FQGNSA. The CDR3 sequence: CASSHTGGIGYTF. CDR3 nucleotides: TGTGCCAGCAGCCATACTGGGGGGATTGGCTACACCTTC.

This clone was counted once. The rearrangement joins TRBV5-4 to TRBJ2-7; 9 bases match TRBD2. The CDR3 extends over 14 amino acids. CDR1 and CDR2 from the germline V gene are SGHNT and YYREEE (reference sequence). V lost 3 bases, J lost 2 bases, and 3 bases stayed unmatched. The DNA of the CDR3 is TGTGCCAGCAGCTCGCGACTAGCGGCCTACGAGCAGTACTTC. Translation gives CASSSRLAAYEQYF.

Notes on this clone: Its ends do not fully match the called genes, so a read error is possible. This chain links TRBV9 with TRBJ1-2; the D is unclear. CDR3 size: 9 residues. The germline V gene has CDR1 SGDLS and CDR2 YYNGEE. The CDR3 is CASSPGDNF. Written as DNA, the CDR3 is TGTGCCAGCAGCCCTGGCGACAACTTC.

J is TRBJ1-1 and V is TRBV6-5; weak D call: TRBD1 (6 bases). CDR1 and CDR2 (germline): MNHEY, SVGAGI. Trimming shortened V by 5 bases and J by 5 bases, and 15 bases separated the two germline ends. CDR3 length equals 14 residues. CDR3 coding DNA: TGTGCCAGCAGTCCTCAGGGGAGTCGGACTGAAGCTTTCTTT. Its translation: CASSPQGSRTEAFF.

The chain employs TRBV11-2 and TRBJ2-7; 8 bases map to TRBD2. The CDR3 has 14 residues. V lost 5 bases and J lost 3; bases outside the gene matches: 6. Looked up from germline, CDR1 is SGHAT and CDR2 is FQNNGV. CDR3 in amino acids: CASSPTTSDYEQYF. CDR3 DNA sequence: TGTGCCAGCAGCCCCACGACTAGCGACTACGAGCAGTACTTC.

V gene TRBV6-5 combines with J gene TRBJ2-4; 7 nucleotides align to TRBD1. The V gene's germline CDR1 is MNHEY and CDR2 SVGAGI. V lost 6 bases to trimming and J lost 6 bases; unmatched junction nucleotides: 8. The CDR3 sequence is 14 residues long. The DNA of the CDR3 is TGTGCCAGCAGATACCCGACAGGGAGAAACATTCAGTACTTC. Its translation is CASRYPTGRNIQYF.

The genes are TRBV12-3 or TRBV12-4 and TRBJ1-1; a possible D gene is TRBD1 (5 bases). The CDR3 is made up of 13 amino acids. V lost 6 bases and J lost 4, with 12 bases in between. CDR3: CASRLRESTEAFF. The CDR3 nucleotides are TGTGCCAGCAGACTCAGGGAATCCACTGAAGCTTTCTTT.

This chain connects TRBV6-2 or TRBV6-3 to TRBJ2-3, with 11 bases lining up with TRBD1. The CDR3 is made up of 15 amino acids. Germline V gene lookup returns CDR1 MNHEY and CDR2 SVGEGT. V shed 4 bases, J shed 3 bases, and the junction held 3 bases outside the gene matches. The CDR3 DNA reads TGTGCCAGCAGTTCCGGGACAGGGGGTACAGATACGCAGTATTTT. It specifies CASSSGTGGTDTQYF.

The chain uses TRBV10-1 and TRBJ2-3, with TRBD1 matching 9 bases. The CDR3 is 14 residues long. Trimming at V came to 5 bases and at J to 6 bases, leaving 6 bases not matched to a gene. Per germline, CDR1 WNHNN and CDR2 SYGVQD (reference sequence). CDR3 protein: CASSSGQGGDTQYF. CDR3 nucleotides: TGCGCCAGCAGTTCGGGACAGGGAGGGGATACGCAGTATTTT.